This TCR beta chain was observed in a study of cytomegalovirus exposure and HLA in healthy donors. This clone showed up just once. The PCR used 60 Vbeta and 13 Jbeta primers. Sequencing used immunoSEQ multiplex PCR; TCRdb keeps in-frame clones, though not all of them. The sample shows about 120,000 clones, 78% of them seen only once. The germline gives CDR1 SNHLY, CDR2 FYNNEI. The CDR3 spans 15 residues. V lost 8 bases and J lost 4; bases outside the gene matches: 8. Sequencing used PBMCs. The V and J genes are TRBV2 and TRBJ2-2; TRBD1 matches 9 bases. The sequence derives from a man under 40 in good health and CMV-seropositive. The CDR3 coding sequence is TGTGCCAGCCGACTACAGGGGGCAGTCACCGGGGAGCTGTTTTTT. Translation gives CASRLQGAVTGELFF.